These 8 T cell receptor beta chains were all obtained from the same sample, sequenced in a study of T-cell memory formation after mild COVID-19. Via MiXCR, TCRdb re-called the 5' RACE reads, giving one row per CDR3 protein. The sample has around 340,000 distinct CDR3 sequences, 10% to 15% seen once; the top ten hold over 20%. The source material was PBMCs or a T cell subset sorted from them (not recorded which). The receptors stem from a man between 18 and 35 years old who had mild COVID-19 (a few samples of this study predate the infection). Cell type and time point are not known.

This clonotype was seen once. As DNA, the CDR3 is TGTGCCAGCAGCCTGGACGTTCGAAGCTCCTATAATTCACCCCTCCACTTT. As protein: CASSLDVRSSYNSPLHF. V usage is TRBV5-4 and J usage is TRBJ1-6; D gene unclear. The germline V gene has CDR1 SGHNT and CDR2 YYREEE (reference sequence). Trimming shortened V by 4 bases and J by 0 bases, and 14 bases separated the two germline ends. The CDR3 is 17 amino acids. The full variable domain, in which reference TRBV5-4 and TRBJ1-6 provide the parts outside the CDR3, is ETGVTQSPTHLIKTRGQQVTLRCSSQSGHNTVSWYQQALGQGPQFIFQYYREEENGRGNFPPRFSGLQFPNYSSELNVNALELDDSALYLCASSLDVRSSYNSPLHFGNGTRLTVT.

V gene TRBV5-1 combines with J gene TRBJ1-4; D not certain. CDR1 SGHRS and CDR2 YFSETQ come from the germline V gene. The V end was cut by 0 bases, the J end by 5 bases, with 11 bases between. This CDR3 is 15 amino acids long. CDR3 amino acids: CASSLGDRLNEKLFF. The CDR3 bases are TGCGCCAGCAGCTTGGGAGATCGGCTAAATGAAAAACTGTTTTTT. The variable domain in full, with the rest retrieved from reference TRBV5-1 and TRBJ1-4, is KAGVTQTPRYLIKTRGQQVTLSCSPISGHRSVSWYQQTPGQGLQFLFEYFSETQRNKGNFPGRFSGRQFSNSRSEMNVSTLELGDSALYLCASSLGDRLNEKLFFGSGTQLSVL.

The V call is TRBV7-9, the J call TRBJ2-1; 10 bases map to TRBD2. The CDR3 has 16 residues. Germline CDR1 reads SEHNR; CDR2 reads FQNEAQ (reference sequence). Losses at the gene ends were 5 bases for V and 7 bases for J; bases not matched to a gene: 11. For the CDR3, the DNA is TGTGCCAGCAGCCTCCGAGCGGGGGGGCCTCAAAATGAGCAGTTCTTC. It is translated as CASSLRAGGPQNEQFF.

This chain links TRBV30 with TRBJ1-5; D not certain. The length of the CDR3 is 14 residues. The V gene's germline CDR1 is GTSNPN and CDR2 SVGIG (reference sequence). V shed 5 bases and J shed 2 bases, with 13 bases lying between them. CDR3 bases: TGTGCCTGGGCGGTTGATGGGGGCAATCAGCCCCAGCATTTT. This translates into CAWAVDGGNQPQHF. The complete variable domain, with remaining parts taken from reference TRBV30 and TRBJ1-5, reads SQTIHQWPATLVQPVGSPLSLECTVEGTSNPNLYWYRQAAGRGLQLLFYSVGIGQISSEVPQNLSASRPQDRQFILSSKKLLLSDSGFYLCAWAVDGGNQPQHFGDGTRLSIL.

This clonotype has only a few counts. The chain couples TRBV27 to TRBJ2-3; TRBD1 matches 9 bases. The CDR3 totals 17 residues. The junction had 16 bases not matched to a gene; V was cut back by 8 bases and J by 4 bases. Germline V gives CDR1 MNHEY, CDR2 SMNVEV (reference sequence). CDR3 amino acids: CASGSLGYRGLADTQYF. CDR3 nucleotide sequence: TGTGCCAGCGGTAGTTTGGGATACAGGGGGCTGGCAGATACGCAGTATTTT.

CDR3 in amino acids: CASSLSTGGPTEQYV. In nucleotides, the CDR3 is TGTGCCAGCAGCTTATCGACGGGGGGACCGACCGAGCAGTACGTC. This chain links TRBV5-5 with TRBJ2-7; 7 nucleotides align to TRBD2. Germline CDR1 and CDR2: SGHKS and YYEKEE (reference sequence). This CDR3 spans 15 amino acids. V shed 2 bases, J shed 6 bases, and the junction held 11 bases outside the gene matches.

The chain carries TRBV12-3 or TRBV12-4 and TRBJ1-3, with a tentative D call TRBD1 (6 bases). V was cut by 11 bases and J by 4 bases, with 15 bases left in between. This CDR3 is built from 13 residues. CDR3 sequence: CAVLQGRGNTIYF. In DNA form, the CDR3 reads TGTGCCGTACTGCAGGGGAGGGGAAACACCATATATTTT.

This clonotype appeared a few times. J is TRBJ2-1 and V is TRBV28; D possibly uses TRBD1 or TRBD2 (6 bases each). The CDR3 runs to 14 residues. Germline V lookup: CDR1 MDHEN, CDR2 SYDVKM. V was pared by 7 bases and J by 6 bases, with 16 bases between. CDR3 amino acids: CASNYPGAGNEQFF. Here the CDR3 DNA reads TGTGCCAGCAACTACCCGGGGGCGGGCAATGAGCAGTTCTTC.